These 29 T cell receptor beta chains were all obtained from the same sample, sequenced in a study of blood T cell repertoires in COVID-19. Sequencing used immunoSEQ multiplex PCR; TCRdb keeps in-frame clones, though not all of them. The repertoire has just over 300,000 clones, 90% of them found once; the top ten carry around 4.5%. Sequences were obtained from PBMCs or T cells enriched from blood (not recorded which). Source of these receptors: a woman aged 18-29 years with acute COVID-19.

Concerning this clone: The junction does not match germline at one end; this may be a read error. The chain links TRBV28 to TRBJ2-7; 9 nucleotides agree with TRBD1. The germline CDR1 and CDR2 sequences are MDHEN and SYDVKM. This CDR3 comprises 11 residues. The CDR3 nucleotides are TGTGCCAGCAGTTCCTGGGACAGGGTACTCTTC. Translating gives CASSSWDRVLF. The full variable domain, with the rest looked up from reference TRBV28 and TRBJ2-7, is DVKVTQSSRYLVKRTGEKVFLECVQDMDHENMFWYRQDPGLGLRLIYFSYDVKMKEKGDIPEGYSVSREKKERFSLILESASTNQTSMYLCASSSWDRVLFGPGTRLTVT.

In this sample, this clone turned up once. The rearrangement joins TRBV19 to TRBJ1-2; D may be TRBD1 (6 bases). Per germline, CDR1 LNHDA and CDR2 SQIVND (reference sequence). V gave up 5 bases and J gave up 2 bases, with 12 bases separating them. CDR3 length: 14 residues. CDR3 in DNA: TGTGCCAGTAGTCTCCTACAGGGCAACTATGGCTACACCTTC. Residues: CASSLLQGNYGYTF.

This clone was recorded only once. The chain combines TRBV11-2 with TRBJ1-1; D is uncertain. CDR1 and CDR2 (germline): SGHAT, FQNNGV. The CDR3 extends over 14 amino acids. V lost 4 bases and J 5 bases, leaving 14 bases between the germline ends. The CDR3 DNA sequence: TGTGCCAGCAGCTCCCTGGACCGCGGGACTGAAGCTTTCTTT. Translated: CASSSLDRGTEAFF.

V gene TRBV6-4 combines with J gene TRBJ2-1, with 7 bases lining up with TRBD2. CDR1 is MRHNA, CDR2 SNTAGT, per germline. The CDR3 consists of 15 residues. The V and J ends lost 3 bases and 7 bases, in that order; junction bases with no gene match: 9. The CDR3 here is CASSEEAGSFNEQFF. CDR3 in DNA: TGTGCCAGCAGTGAGGAAGCGGGAAGTTTTAATGAGCAGTTCTTC.

The chain links TRBV19 to TRBJ1-5; 8 bases map to TRBD1. CDR3 length equals 15 residues. The V segment lost 5 bases and the J segment 2 bases; nucleotides outside the gene matches: 5. Germline CDR1 LNHDA, CDR2 SQIVND (reference sequence). For the CDR3, the DNA is TGTGCCAGTAGTCCCCCGACAGGGGGCAATCAGCCCCAGCATTTT. Its protein product is CASSPPTGGNQPQHF.

The rearrangement uses TRBV19 and TRBJ1-5; 11 nucleotides line up with TRBD1. J gave up 4 bases and V 6 bases, and 5 bases lay outside the gene matches. Germline CDR1 and CDR2: LNHDA and SQIVND (reference sequence). This CDR3 spans 15 amino acids. Here the CDR3 reads CASSPGQGANQPQHF. CDR3 sequence (DNA): TGTGCCAGTAGCCCAGGACAGGGGGCAAATCAGCCCCAGCATTTT.

The chain links TRBV11-2 to TRBJ1-1, with 9 nucleotides matching TRBD1. V lost 5 bases, J lost 5 bases, and 15 bases stayed unmatched. CDR3 length: 17 residues. Germline V gene data show CDR1 as SGHAT and CDR2 as FQNNGV. CDR3 residues: CASSPRTGATRTTEAFF. As DNA, the CDR3 is TGTGCCAGCAGCCCCAGGACAGGGGCGACCCGAACAACTGAAGCTTTCTTT. The full variable domain, with the rest looked up from reference TRBV11-2 and TRBJ1-1, is EAGVAQSPRYKIIEKRQSVAFWCNPISGHATLYWYQQILGQGPKLLIQFQNNGVVDDSQLPKDRFSAERLKGVDSTLKIQPAKLEDSAVYLCASSPRTGATRTTEAFFGQGTRLTVV.

V gene TRBV16 combines with J gene TRBJ2-7; TRBD2 agrees at 7 bases. This CDR3 has 15 residues. Per germline, CDR1 KGHSY and CDR2 FQNENV. Unmatched junction bases numbered 9, after V lost 4 bases and J lost 3 bases. The CDR3 DNA reads as TGTGCCAGCAGCCGAGGACTAGACCTTAACTACGAGCAGTACTTC. This sequence encodes CASSRGLDLNYEQYF.

Comment on this clone: Sequence at one end of the junction differs from germline and may be a read error. The rearrangement joins TRBV7-7 to TRBJ1-4; D possibly corresponds to TRBD1 (6 bases). Germline loops: CDR1 SSHAT, CDR2 FNYEAQ (reference sequence). The CDR3 has 15 residues. This chain's CDR3 is CASSQNGGVNEKLFF. The DNA of the CDR3 is TGTGCTAGCAGCCAAAATGGGGGCGTGAACGAAAAACTGTTTTTT.

Regarding this clone: Germline and junction disagree at one end, which may indicate a read error. The chain recombines TRBV7-7 with TRBJ2-2; 10 positions agree with TRBD1. The CDR3 runs 16 residues. CDR1 SSHAT and CDR2 FNYEAQ come from the germline V gene (reference sequence). CDR3: CASSLSGTGVTGELFF. DNA of the CDR3: TGTGCTAGCAGCTTGTCCGGGACAGGGGTCACCGGGGAGCTGTTTTTT.

This clone has only a few counts. Here the CDR3 reads CASRGQGNTGELFF. As DNA, the CDR3 is TGTGCCAGCAGGGGACAGGGGAACACCGGGGAGCTGTTTTTT. The genes are TRBV6-4 and TRBJ2-2; 9 bases align to TRBD1. This CDR3 has 14 residues. Per the germline V gene, CDR1 is MRHNA and CDR2 is SNTAGT. After removal of 6 bases from V and 1 base from J, the junction contained 0 bases not matched to a gene.

The chain couples TRBV7-9 to TRBJ1-1, with D uncertain. Germline V lookup: CDR1 SEHNR, CDR2 FQNEAQ (reference sequence). CDR3 length equals 12 residues. V was pared by 3 bases and J by 8 bases, with 10 bases between. CDR3 sequence reads: CASSFGGFEAFF. The CDR3 DNA follows: TGTGCCAGCAGCTTCGGCGGTTTCGAAGCTTTCTTT.

The chain recombines TRBV7-9 with TRBJ1-2; D is ambiguous. The V gene lost 5 bases and the J gene lost 6 bases, with 19 bases spanning the gap. The germline V gene has CDR1 SEHNR and CDR2 FQNEAQ (reference sequence). The CDR3 contains 15 residues. CDR3 sequence reads: CASSPTEGVKDGYTF. CDR3 nucleotides: TGTGCCAGCAGCCCCACCGAGGGAGTGAAAGATGGCTACACCTTC.

CDR3 loop: CASSKQGSQPQHF. CDR3 nucleotides: TGTGCCAGCAGTAAACAGGGAAGCCAGCCCCAGCATTTT. The chain couples TRBV2 to TRBJ1-5; D perhaps matches TRBD1 (6 bases). Trimming cost V 5 bases and J 7 bases, with 12 bases left between them. The CDR3 extends over 13 amino acids. The germline V gene encodes CDR1 SNHLY and CDR2 FYNNEI. Drawing the rest from reference TRBV2 and TRBJ1-5, the complete variable domain is EPEVTQTPSHQVTQMGQEVILRCVPISNHLYFYWYRQILGQKVEFLVSFYNNEISEKSEIFDDQFSVERPDGSNFTLKIRSTKLEDSAMYFCASSKQGSQPQHFGDGTRLSIL.

The chain is built from TRBV7-2 and TRBJ2-5; 9 bases line up with TRBD2. This CDR3 contains 16 residues. Trimming cost V 2 bases and J 5 bases; bases outside gene matches: 9. CDR1 and CDR2 from the germline V gene are SGHTA and FQGNSA. CDR3: CASSLWASGIRETQYF. In DNA form, the CDR3 reads TGTGCCAGCAGCTTATGGGCTAGCGGGATTCGGGAGACCCAGTACTTC.

As DNA, the CDR3 is TGCGCCAGCAGAGCGATCCTTGCAAACACCGGGGAGCTGTTTTTT. Protein product: CASRAILANTGELFF. The rearrangement joins TRBV5-1 to TRBJ2-2; no definite D call. V lost 5 bases to trimming and J lost 2 bases, with 13 bases between them. The CDR3 has 15 residues. CDR1 SGHRS and CDR2 YFSETQ come from the germline V gene. The variable domain in full, completed from reference TRBV5-1 and TRBJ2-2, reads KAGVTQTPRYLIKTRGQQVTLSCSPISGHRSVSWYQQTPGQGLQFLFEYFSETQRNKGNFPGRFSGRQFSNSRSEMNVSTLELGDSALYLCASRAILANTGELFFGEGSRLTVL.

The rearrangement joins TRBV25-1 to TRBJ2-1, with D unresolved. The germline V and J ends were trimmed by 0 bases and 0 bases, with 6 bases remaining between them. Germline CDR1 reads MGHDK; CDR2 reads SYGVNS. This CDR3 is built from 15 residues. The CDR3 spells CASSEYPVSYNEQFF. CDR3 sequence (DNA): TGTGCCAGCAGTGAATACCCGGTCTCCTACAATGAGCAGTTCTTC. Filled out from reference TRBV25-1 and TRBJ2-1, the complete variable domain reads EADIYQTPRYLVIGTGKKITLECSQTMGHDKMYWYQQDPGMELHLIHYSYGVNSTEKGDLSSESTVSRIRTEHFPLTLESARPSHTSQYLCASSEYPVSYNEQFFGPGTRLTVL.

J is TRBJ1-3 and V is TRBV27; possible D gene TRBD1, 5 bases. Germline CDR1 MNHEY, CDR2 SMNVEV (reference sequence). The CDR3 is 17 residues long. With 2 bases removed from V and 0 bases from J, the gap between germline ends came to 14 bases. CDR3 protein: CASSLRFQDISGNTIYF. Written as DNA, the CDR3 is TGTGCCAGCAGTTTAAGGTTCCAGGACATCTCTGGAAACACCATATATTTT.

The chain joins TRBV2 to TRBJ1-5, with D perhaps TRBD1 (6 bases). CDR1 and CDR2 from the germline V gene are SNHLY and FYNNEI. The CDR3 consists of 12 residues. The germline V and J ends were trimmed by 8 bases and 7 bases, with 12 bases remaining between them. The CDR3, as DNA: TGTGCCAGCGGTGGACAGAACCAGCCCCAGCATTTT. Protein sequence: CASGGQNQPQHF. Looking up the rest from reference TRBV2 and TRBJ1-5 gives the full variable domain: EPEVTQTPSHQVTQMGQEVILRCVPISNHLYFYWYRQILGQKVEFLVSFYNNEISEKSEIFDDQFSVERPDGSNFTLKIRSTKLEDSAMYFCASGGQNQPQHFGDGTRLSIL.

This clone has more than one count but fewer than ten. V gene TRBV6-6 combines with J gene TRBJ1-2; D perhaps matches TRBD1 (6 bases). Germline-derived CDR1 and CDR2 are MNHNY and SVGAGI (reference sequence). This CDR3 contains 14 residues. V was shortened by 6 bases and J by 3 bases, with 14 bases between the two germline ends. The CDR3 sequence: CASSRGGPDYGYTF. In nucleotides, the CDR3 is TGTGCCAGCAGCCGCGGGGGCCCGGACTATGGCTACACCTTC.

In DNA form, the CDR3 reads TGTGCCAGCAGCGACAGTAGGGCGTCCTACGAGCAGTACTTC. Its protein product is CASSDSRASYEQYF. V is TRBV7-9 and J is TRBJ2-7, with TRBD1 as a possible D gene (5 bases). The CDR3 runs 14 residues. Germline lookup yields CDR1 SEHNR and CDR2 FQNEAQ (reference sequence). V was trimmed by 5 bases and J by 1 base, leaving 12 bases between them.

The CDR3 sequence: CSVDGGLTGMNTEAFF. CDR3 in DNA: TGCAGCGTTGACGGAGGTCTGACAGGGATGAACACTGAAGCTTTCTTT. The chain combines TRBV29-1 with TRBJ1-1; 7 positions match TRBD1. CDR1 and CDR2 from the germline V gene are SQVTM and ANQGSEA. The CDR3 sequence is 16 residues long. V lost 3 bases, J lost 0 bases, and 10 bases stayed unmatched.

The V and J genes are TRBV27 and TRBJ2-2; D is perhaps TRBD1 (6 bases). The germline V gene encodes CDR1 MNHEY and CDR2 SMNVEV (reference sequence). V lost 2 bases and J lost 1, with 20 bases in between. The CDR3 is 19 residues long. The CDR3 reads CASSLSYLGQTGNTGELFF. The CDR3 DNA sequence: TGTGCCAGCAGTTTAAGTTACCTCGGACAGACTGGGAACACCGGGGAGCTGTTTTTT.

The chain links TRBV10-3 to TRBJ2-7; 9 bases align to TRBD1. CDR1 is ENHRY and CDR2 is SYGVKD in the germline V gene. This CDR3 comprises 16 residues. V was clipped by 5 bases and J by 1 base; unmatched bases: 9. CDR3 residues: CAISPGTGIASYEQYF. The CDR3 coding sequence is TGTGCCATCAGTCCCGGGACAGGGATTGCATCCTACGAGCAGTACTTC.

The V call is TRBV11-2, the J call TRBJ1-5; 11 bases match TRBD1. The ends lost 4 bases at V and 9 bases at J; junction bases unmatched: 5. The CDR3 runs to 14 residues. Germline V lookup: CDR1 SGHAT, CDR2 FQNNGV. CDR3 loop: CASSYGQGARPQHF. In DNA, the CDR3 is TGTGCCAGCAGCTACGGACAGGGGGCGCGGCCCCAGCATTTT.

The J gene is TRBJ1-1, the V gene TRBV10-3, with D possibly TRBD1 on 6 matching bases. V was cut by 0 bases and J by 0 bases, with 8 bases left in between. This CDR3 region has 15 residues. Per the germline V gene, CDR1 is ENHRY and CDR2 is SYGVKD. The CDR3 coding sequence is TGTGCCATCAGTGAGTCGAGACAGGTGAACACTGAAGCTTTCTTT. This codes for CAISESRQVNTEAFF.

The chain has TRBV19 and TRBJ1-3; the D is unclear. Trimming stripped 10 bases from V and 0 bases from J, with 10 bases between. Germline V lookup: CDR1 LNHDA, CDR2 SQIVND (reference sequence). This CDR3 has 13 amino acids. This CDR3 is CATEYRSGNTIYF. The CDR3 DNA sequence: TGTGCCACCGAGTACCGCTCTGGAAACACCATATATTTT.

The chain employs TRBV18 and TRBJ1-2; 9 bases match TRBD1. Germline V gene sequence: CDR1 KGHSH, CDR2 LQKENI. There are 15 residues in the CDR3. The V gene end was trimmed by 6 bases and the J gene end by 1 base; junction bases not matched to a gene: 6. The CDR3 coding sequence is TGTGCCAGCTCCCTGAGGACAGGGGTTAACTATGGCTACACCTTC. Protein: CASSLRTGVNYGYTF.

The chain links TRBV5-6 to TRBJ1-4, with 8 bases lining up with TRBD1. Germline V gene data show CDR1 as SGHDT and CDR2 as YYEEEE. Unmatched junction bases numbered 7, after V lost 4 bases and J lost 5 bases. CDR3 length: 15 residues. In nucleotides, the CDR3 is TGTGCCAGCAGCCCGCAGGGGGCGCAGAATGAAAAACTGTTTTTT. The encoded protein is CASSPQGAQNEKLFF.